A few counts support the clone carrying this T cell receptor beta chain. The antigen remains unidentified. The data originate from a study of identical twins. Trimming pared 6 bases from V and 5 bases from J, leaving 20 bases between. CDR3 length: 14 amino acids. CDR1 and CDR2 (germline): DFQATT, SNEGSKA (reference sequence). Study-level findings and limits: Memory repertoires lacked the insertion deficit that abundant cord blood beta clonotypes showed. Beta out-of-frame sequences showed weaker excess twin sharing.

Template switching introduced a universal primer site, and the cDNA bore unique molecular identifiers. TCRdb fed the 5' RACE reads into MiXCR, producing one record per CDR3 protein. Altogether roughly 690,000 distinct CDR3 sequences are present, around 20% being singletons, with the ten largest covering 4.3%. These data were also filed under a second study, of T cells expressing NK-cell markers. That paper notes: Each TCR beta repertoire originated in sorted T cells that were CD3+CD56+NKG2C+, CD3+CD56+NKG2C- or CD3+CD56-NKG2C+.

The sequenced sample was PBMCs. This TCR was recovered from a woman aged 18 to 35 in good health. The rearrangement joins TRBV20-1 to TRBJ2-7; possibly TRBD1 for D (5 bases). CDR3 loop: CSAKGRRFGHEQYF. As DNA, the CDR3 is TGCAGTGCCAAGGGGCGACGGTTTGGGCACGAGCAGTACTTC.